Listed here are 10 T cell receptor beta chains from one sample, sequenced in a study of human T cells and chemical hapten exposure. TCRdb itself ran the RACE reads through MiXCR, one entry per CDR3 protein. The profile covers fewer than 60,000 distinct CDR3 sequences, with about 10% appearing a single time and around 4.3% taken by the ten largest. Time point of the sample: patch test 1, 2 weeks after DPC sensitization. Treatment reported: therapeutic diphenylcyclopropenone sensitization with weekly scalp DPC. Here the sequenced sample was whole blood, taken in connection with sensitization to the hapten diphenylcyclopropenone (DPC). The receptors come from a woman in her 50s with alopecia areata. Some clones in this sample may be carry-over from other donors' samples.

This clonotype has ten or more counts. The chain recombines TRBV4-3 with TRBJ2-3; perhaps TRBD2 as D (6 bases). This CDR3 spans 16 amino acids. V lost 4 bases and J lost 3, with 17 bases in between. Germline V gene data show CDR1 as LGHNA and CDR2 as YSLEER. CDR3 region: CASSRTTGAGTDTQYF. Here the CDR3 DNA reads TGCGCCAGCAGCCGAACGACGGGAGCGGGTACAGATACGCAGTATTTT.

Ten or more counts support this clonotype. The rearrangement uses TRBV18 and TRBJ2-7; D is ambiguous. Germline V CDR1 and CDR2: KGHSH, LQKENI. The CDR3 loop spans 12 amino acids. V lost 1 base and J lost 6, with 7 bases in between. In DNA, the CDR3 is TGTGCCAGCTCACCACGAATGGGCGAGCAGTACTTC. Its protein product is CASSPRMGEQYF.

This clonotype was found many times. The gene calls are TRBV7-9 and TRBJ1-2; D perhaps matches TRBD1 (6 bases). The germline V and J ends were trimmed by 1 base and 0 bases, with 9 bases remaining between them. This CDR3 region has 15 residues. Germline CDR1 and CDR2: SEHNR and FQNEAQ (reference sequence). The CDR3: CASSLGQDPNYGYTF. The CDR3 nucleotides read TGTGCCAGCAGCTTAGGACAGGACCCTAACTATGGCTACACCTTC. Drawing the rest from reference TRBV7-9 and TRBJ1-2, the complete variable domain is DTGVSQNPRHKITKRGQNVTFRCDPISEHNRLYWYRQTLGQGPEFLTYFQNEAQLEKSRLLSDRFSAERPKGSFSTLEIQRTEQGDSAMYLCASSLGQDPNYGYTFGSGTRLTVV.

This clonotype was seen at least ten times. The chain joins TRBV6-5 to TRBJ1-1, with a weak D call TRBD1 (5 bases). CDR3 length equals 15 residues. Trimming removed 5 bases at V and 2 bases at J, with 15 bases between. Germline lookup yields CDR1 MNHEY and CDR2 SVGAGI. CDR3: CASSPQKGRNTEAFF. The CDR3, as DNA: TGTGCCAGCAGTCCCCAAAAGGGGAGAAACACTGAAGCTTTCTTT.

Ten or more counts support this clonotype. The chain is built from TRBV11-2 and TRBJ1-1, with D possibly matching TRBD1 (6 bases). There are 11 residues in the CDR3. CDR1 SGHAT and CDR2 FQNNGV come from the germline V gene. V was shortened by 5 bases and J by 8 bases, with 9 bases between the two germline ends. CDR3 loop: CASSRTAEAFF. As DNA, the CDR3 is TGTGCCAGCAGCAGGACAGCCGAAGCTTTCTTT.

J is TRBJ2-3 and V is TRBV20-1, with TRBD2 matching over 10 bases. Germline CDR1 and CDR2: DFQATT and SNEGSKA (reference sequence). Losses at the gene ends were 0 bases for V and 1 base for J; bases not matched to a gene: 4. The CDR3 is 16 amino acids. CDR3 sequence (DNA): TGCAGTGCTAGAGATTTCGGGACTAGCGGCACAGATACGCAGTATTTT. Translating it yields CSARDFGTSGTDTQYF.

This clonotype was seen ten or more times. The chain is built from TRBV3-2 and TRBJ1-6. TRBV3-2 is classified as a pseudogene. The CDR3 has 19 residues. The CDR3, as DNA: TGTGCCAGCAGCCAAGCACTACGGCCCGGGACTGATGGAAATTCACCCCTCCACTTT. This translates into CASSQALRPGTDGNSPLHF.

This clonotype appeared many times. One end of the junction is discordant with germline, which a read error may explain. The DNA for the CDR3 is TGCAGCGCTAGGGTCCCTACGGGTAGCGGGACCTCAAAAACTATCTACAATGAGCAGTTCTTC. Its translation: CSARVPTGSGTSKTIYNEQFF. The chain links TRBV20-1 to TRBJ2-1, with 8 bases matching TRBD2. CDR3 length: 21 residues. CDR1 and CDR2 (germline): DFQATT, SNEGSKA (reference sequence).

The sample holds many counts of this clonotype. V gene TRBV7-6 combines with J gene TRBJ2-1; 7 nucleotides align to TRBD2. In germline, CDR1 is SGHVS, CDR2 FNYEAQ. After removal of 4 bases from V and 7 bases from J, the junction contained 13 bases not matched to a gene. The CDR3 covers 16 residues. This CDR3 is CASSYRGSRDSNEQFF. CDR3 DNA: TGTGCCAGCAGCTACCGCGGGAGTAGGGATTCGAATGAGCAGTTCTTC.

This clonotype showed up many times. The J gene is TRBJ2-1, the V gene TRBV20-1, with TRBD2 identical over 12 bases. CDR1 and CDR2 (germline): DFQATT, SNEGSKA (reference sequence). The CDR3 loop spans 15 amino acids. The CDR3 protein is CSGLGTSGPYNEQFF. The CDR3 DNA follows: TGCAGCGGTCTTGGGACTAGCGGGCCCTACAATGAGCAGTTCTTC.